This entry lists 15 T cell receptor beta chains sequenced from one sample in a study of OX40 agonist ivuxolimab in advanced cancers. Clones were read by immunoSEQ multiplex PCR, and TCRdb kept only the in-frame ones, dropping some. Here the sample spans 20,000 to 30,000 clones, approximately 80% being singletons. The sample in question was CD4+ or CD8+ T cells sorted from blood, obtained in a trial of the OX40 agonist ivuxolimab. The receptors originated from an adult with an advanced solid tumor such as melanoma, head and neck, liver or kidney cancer.

The chain joins TRBV11-1 to TRBJ1-1; tentatively, D is TRBD1 (6 bases). The CDR3 has 17 amino acids. In germline, CDR1 is SGHAT, CDR2 FQDESV (reference sequence). V was cut by 1 base and J by 3 bases, with 18 bases left in between. The CDR3: CASSLDGFSGADTEAFF. CDR3 in DNA: TGTGCCAGCAGCTTAGACGGGTTCTCAGGGGCGGACACTGAAGCTTTCTTT.

The gene calls are TRBV15 and TRBJ1-4, with a possible D match to TRBD1 (5 bases). V shed 0 bases and J shed 8 bases, with 10 bases lying between them. CDR1 and CDR2 from the germline V gene are LNHNV and YYDKDF (reference sequence). This CDR3 spans 14 amino acids. For the CDR3, the DNA is TGTGCCACCAGCAGAGACCAGGGAAGGGAAAAACTGTTTTTT. Protein product: CATSRDQGREKLFF.

The rearrangement uses TRBV6-1 and TRBJ2-2; D unresolved. The CDR3 loop spans 14 amino acids. V lost 3 bases to trimming and J lost 4 bases, with 9 bases between them. In germline, CDR1 is MNHNS, CDR2 SASEGT. The CDR3 is CASSEPGITGELFF. The CDR3 coding sequence is TGTGCCAGCAGTGAGCCAGGCATCACCGGGGAGCTGTTTTTT.

This chain links TRBV9 with TRBJ1-2, with D possibly matching TRBD1 (5 bases). Germline assignment: CDR1 SGDLS and CDR2 YYNGEE. This CDR3 has 15 residues. Trimming pared 1 base from V and 4 bases from J, leaving 14 bases between. The CDR3 DNA follows: TGTGCCAGCAGCGTACAGGCAGTTCAGGGCTATGGCTACACCTTC. Translating it yields CASSVQAVQGYGYTF.

The rearrangement links TRBV5-5 to TRBJ2-7, with D tentatively TRBD2 (5 bases). The CDR3 is 14 residues long. The V gene lost 1 base and the J gene lost 5 bases, with 13 bases spanning the gap. Germline assignment: CDR1 SGHKS and CDR2 YYEKEE (reference sequence). CDR3 bases: TGTGCCAGCAGCTTGAGTCCGGGGTCCCACGAGCAGTACTTC. Residues: CASSLSPGSHEQYF.

This chain links TRBV2 with TRBJ2-2; 7 bases fit TRBD1. This CDR3 is 17 amino acids long. CDR1 and CDR2 from the germline V gene are SNHLY and FYNNEI. DNA of the CDR3: TGTGCAGTACTCGTGAACAGGGGCTCTACCAACACCGGGGAGCTGTTTTTT. Amino acids: CAVLVNRGSTNTGELFF.

The chain links TRBV2 to TRBJ1-1; D is unclear. CDR3 size: 13 residues. V was shortened by 6 bases and J by 5 bases, with 13 bases between the two germline ends. Germline CDR1 and CDR2: SNHLY and FYNNEI. This chain's CDR3 is CASRRRVQTEAFF. The CDR3 DNA follows: TGTGCCAGCAGGAGGAGGGTTCAAACTGAAGCTTTCTTT.

V and J are TRBV11-2 and TRBJ2-7; TRBD2 matches at 7 bases. V dropped 2 bases and J dropped 5; count of bases not matched to a gene: 6. CDR1 is SGHAT, CDR2 FQNNGV, per germline. The CDR3 length is 14 residues. In nucleotides, the CDR3 is TGTGCCAGCAGCTTACGGGGAGGGGCGAACGAGCAGTACTTC. Residues: CASSLRGGANEQYF. Variable domain in full (rest from reference TRBV11-2 and TRBJ2-7): EAGVAQSPRYKIIEKRQSVAFWCNPISGHATLYWYQQILGQGPKLLIQFQNNGVVDDSQLPKDRFSAERLKGVDSTLKIQPAKLEDSAVYLCASSLRGGANEQYFGPGTRLTVT.

The chain recombines TRBV11-3 with TRBJ2-3; TRBD1 aligns across 10 bases. Germline assignment: CDR1 SGHNT and CDR2 YENEEA. This CDR3 is 17 amino acids long. Trimming took 5 bases from V and 3 from J; bases not matched to a gene: 11. The CDR3 DNA sequence: TGTGCCAGCAGCCCCGGGACAGGGGCCCTGCAAACAGATACGCAGTATTTT. Translating it yields CASSPGTGALQTDTQYF.

This sequence joins TRBV6-6 and TRBJ2-3; possible D gene TRBD2, 6 bases. Germline-derived CDR1 and CDR2 are MNHNY and SVGAGI (reference sequence). Trimming took 3 bases from V and 5 from J, leaving 12 bases between them. CDR3 length: 14 residues. The CDR3 DNA is TGTGCCAGCAGTTATACGGGGGAGGTAGATACGCAGTATTTT. The encoded protein is CASSYTGEVDTQYF.

The chain is built from TRBV7-9 and TRBJ2-7, with D perhaps given as TRBD1 or TRBD2 (5 bases each). Germline V gene lookup returns CDR1 SEHNR and CDR2 FQNEAQ (reference sequence). This CDR3 is built from 13 residues. The germline V and J ends were trimmed by 5 bases and 7 bases, with 15 bases remaining between them. CDR3 protein: CASSHTGAGEQYF. CDR3 sequence (DNA): TGTGCCAGCAGCCACACCGGGGCAGGGGAGCAGTACTTC.

This chain joins TRBV19 and TRBJ2-3; 7 bases are shared with TRBD2. The germline V gene has CDR1 LNHDA and CDR2 SQIVND (reference sequence). V trimming: 5 bases; J trimming: 0 bases; junction bases outside the gene matches: 5. This CDR3 is built from 15 residues. CDR3: CASSGLGGSTDTQYF. In nucleotides, the CDR3 is TGTGCCAGTAGTGGACTAGGCGGCAGCACAGATACGCAGTATTTT.

This chain links TRBV7-6 with TRBJ2-4, with D possibly being TRBD1 (5 bases). Trimming removed 1 base from V and 6 bases from J, with 13 bases in between. Germline-derived CDR1 and CDR2 are SGHVS and FNYEAQ. This CDR3 spans 15 amino acids. The CDR3 coding sequence is TGTGCCAGCAGCTTAGACAGGCAAATAGGAAACATTCAGTACTTC. Amino acids: CASSLDRQIGNIQYF.

This chain links TRBV11-3 with TRBJ2-1; 11 nucleotides agree with TRBD2. This CDR3 comprises 16 residues. Germline V gene data show CDR1 as SGHNT and CDR2 as YENEEA. V trimming: 5 bases; J trimming: 3 bases; junction bases outside the gene matches: 6. The CDR3 nucleotides read TGTGCCAGCAGCCCAACGACTAGCGGGGTCTACAATGAGCAGTTCTTC. This encodes CASSPTTSGVYNEQFF. The full variable domain, in which reference TRBV11-3 and TRBJ2-1 provide the parts outside the CDR3, is EAGVVQSPRYKIIEKKQPVAFWCNPISGHNTLYWYLQNLGQGPELLIRYENEEAVDDSQLPKDRFSAERLKGVDSTLKIQPAELGDSAVYLCASSPTTSGVYNEQFFGPGTRLTVL.

V gene TRBV6-6 combines with J gene TRBJ2-1; the D call may be TRBD1 or TRBD2 (6 bases each). The CDR3 length is 12 residues. Trimming took 9 bases from V and 3 from J, leaving 9 bases between them. Germline values: CDR1 MNHNY, CDR2 SVGAGI (reference sequence). CDR3 amino acids: CASRGVYNEQFF. In DNA form, the CDR3 reads TGTGCCAGTAGGGGGGTCTACAATGAGCAGTTCTTC.